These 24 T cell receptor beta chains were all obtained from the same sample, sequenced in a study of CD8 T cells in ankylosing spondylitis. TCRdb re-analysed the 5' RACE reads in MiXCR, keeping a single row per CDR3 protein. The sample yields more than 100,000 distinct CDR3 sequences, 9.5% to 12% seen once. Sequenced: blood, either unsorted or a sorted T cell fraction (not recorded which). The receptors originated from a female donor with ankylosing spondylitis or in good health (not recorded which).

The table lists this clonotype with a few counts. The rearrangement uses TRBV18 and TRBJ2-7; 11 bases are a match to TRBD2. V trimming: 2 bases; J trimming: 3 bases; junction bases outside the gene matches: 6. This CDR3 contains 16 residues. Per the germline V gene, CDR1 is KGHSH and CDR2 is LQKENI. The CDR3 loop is CASSPSGTSGFYEQYF. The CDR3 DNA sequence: TGTGCCAGCTCACCATCGGGGACTAGCGGTTTCTACGAGCAGTACTTC. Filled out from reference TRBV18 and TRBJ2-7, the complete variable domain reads NAGVMQNPRHLVRRRGQEARLRCSPMKGHSHVYWYRQLPEEGLKFMVYLQKENIIDESGMPKERFSAEFPKEGPSILRIQQVVRGDSAAYFCASSPSGTSGFYEQYFGPGTRLTVT.

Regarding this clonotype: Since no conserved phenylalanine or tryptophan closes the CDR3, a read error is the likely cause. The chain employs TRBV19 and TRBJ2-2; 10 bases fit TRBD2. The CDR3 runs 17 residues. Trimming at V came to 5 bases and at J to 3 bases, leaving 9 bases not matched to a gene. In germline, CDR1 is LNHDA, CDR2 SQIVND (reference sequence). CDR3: CASSPWEGLAYTGELFS. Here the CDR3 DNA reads TGTGCCAGTAGTCCGTGGGAGGGACTAGCGTACACCGGGGAGCTGTTTTCT.

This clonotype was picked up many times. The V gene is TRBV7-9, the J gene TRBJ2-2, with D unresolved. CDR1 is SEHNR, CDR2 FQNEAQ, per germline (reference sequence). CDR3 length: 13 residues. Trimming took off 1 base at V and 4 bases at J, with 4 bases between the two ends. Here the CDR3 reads CASSLVSTGELFF. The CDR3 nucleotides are TGTGCCAGCAGCTTAGTCAGCACCGGGGAGCTGTTTTTT.

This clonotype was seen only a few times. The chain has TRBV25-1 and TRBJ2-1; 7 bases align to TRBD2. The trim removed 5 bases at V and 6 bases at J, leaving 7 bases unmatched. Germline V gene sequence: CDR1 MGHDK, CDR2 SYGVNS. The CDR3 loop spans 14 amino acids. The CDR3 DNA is TGTGCCAGCAGTAGATTAGCGGGCCCCAATGAGCAGTTCTTC. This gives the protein CASSRLAGPNEQFF. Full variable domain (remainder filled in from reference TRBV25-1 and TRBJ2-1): EADIYQTPRYLVIGTGKKITLECSQTMGHDKMYWYQQDPGMELHLIHYSYGVNSTEKGDLSSESTVSRIRTEHFPLTLESARPSHTSQYLCASSRLAGPNEQFFGPGTRLTVL.

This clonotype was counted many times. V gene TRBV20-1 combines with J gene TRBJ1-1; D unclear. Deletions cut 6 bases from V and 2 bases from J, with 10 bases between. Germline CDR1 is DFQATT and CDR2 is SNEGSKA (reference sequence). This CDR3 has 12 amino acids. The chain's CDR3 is CSALRTNTEAFF. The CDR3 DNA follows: TGCAGTGCCCTTAGAACTAACACTGAAGCTTTCTTT.

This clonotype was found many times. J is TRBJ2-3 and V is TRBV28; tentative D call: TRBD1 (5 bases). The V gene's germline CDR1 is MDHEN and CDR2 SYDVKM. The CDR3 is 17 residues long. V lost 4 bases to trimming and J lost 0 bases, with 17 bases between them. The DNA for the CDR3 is TGTGCCAGCAGTTCCTTCGCGCGGACAACTAGCACAGATACGCAGTATTTT. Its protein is CASSSFARTTSTDTQYF.

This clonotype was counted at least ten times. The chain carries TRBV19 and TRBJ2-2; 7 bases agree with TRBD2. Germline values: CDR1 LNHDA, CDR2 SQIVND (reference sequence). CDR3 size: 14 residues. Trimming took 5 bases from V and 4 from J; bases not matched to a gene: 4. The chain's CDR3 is CASSSTSLTGELFF. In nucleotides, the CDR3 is TGTGCCAGTAGTTCGACTAGCCTCACCGGGGAGCTGTTTTTT.

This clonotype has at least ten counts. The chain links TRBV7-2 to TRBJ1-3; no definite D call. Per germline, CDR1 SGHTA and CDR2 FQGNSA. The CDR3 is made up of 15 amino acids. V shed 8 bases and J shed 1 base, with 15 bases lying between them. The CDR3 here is CASLPSRSSGNTIYF. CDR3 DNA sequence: TGTGCCAGCCTCCCTTCTCGGTCATCTGGAAACACCATATATTTT. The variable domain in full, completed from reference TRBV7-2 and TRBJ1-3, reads GAGVSQSPSNKVTEKGKDVELRCDPISGHTALYWYRQSLGQGLEFLIYFQGNSAPDKSGLPSDRFSAERTGGSVSTLTIQRTQQEDSAVYLCASLPSRSSGNTIYFGEGSWLTVV.

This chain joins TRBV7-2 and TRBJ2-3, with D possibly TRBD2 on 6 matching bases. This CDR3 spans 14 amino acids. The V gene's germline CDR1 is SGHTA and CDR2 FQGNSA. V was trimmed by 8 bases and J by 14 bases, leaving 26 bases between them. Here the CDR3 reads CASSRDSTPSGSYF. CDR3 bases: TGTGCCAGCTCCCGGGACTCCACGCCTTCGGGATCGTATTTT.

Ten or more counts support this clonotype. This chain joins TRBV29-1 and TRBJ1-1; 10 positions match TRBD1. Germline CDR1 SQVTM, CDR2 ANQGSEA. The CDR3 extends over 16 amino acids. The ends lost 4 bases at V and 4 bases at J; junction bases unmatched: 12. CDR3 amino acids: CSVAPGQGYMGTEAFF. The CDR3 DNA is TGCAGCGTTGCCCCGGGACAGGGGTATATGGGCACTGAAGCTTTCTTT.

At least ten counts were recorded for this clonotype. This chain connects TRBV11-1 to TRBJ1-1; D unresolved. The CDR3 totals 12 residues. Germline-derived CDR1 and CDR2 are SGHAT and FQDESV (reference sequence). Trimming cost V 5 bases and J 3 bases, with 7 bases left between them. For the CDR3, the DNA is TGTGCCAGCAGCCTGGAGGACACTGAAGCTTTCTTT. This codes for CASSLEDTEAFF.

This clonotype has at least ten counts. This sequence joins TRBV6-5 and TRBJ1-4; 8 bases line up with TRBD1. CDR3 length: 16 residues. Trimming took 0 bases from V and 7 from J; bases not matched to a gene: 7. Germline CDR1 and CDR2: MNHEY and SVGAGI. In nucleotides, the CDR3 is TGTGCCAGCAGTTACTCTTCTGGACAGGGTACTGAAAAACTGTTTTTT. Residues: CASSYSSGQGTEKLFF.

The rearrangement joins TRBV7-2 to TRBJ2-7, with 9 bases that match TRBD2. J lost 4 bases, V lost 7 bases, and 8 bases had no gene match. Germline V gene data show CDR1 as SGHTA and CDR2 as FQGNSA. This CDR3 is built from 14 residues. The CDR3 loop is CASTLFSGSYEQYF. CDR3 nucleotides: TGTGCCAGCACTCTCTTTAGCGGGAGTTACGAGCAGTACTTC.

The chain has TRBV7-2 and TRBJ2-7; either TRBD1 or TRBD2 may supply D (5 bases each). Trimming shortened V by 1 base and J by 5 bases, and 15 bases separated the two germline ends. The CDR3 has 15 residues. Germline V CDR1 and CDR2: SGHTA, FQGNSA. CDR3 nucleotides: TGTGCCAGCAGCTTAGAAGTCGGGGCAACCCACGAGCAGTACTTC. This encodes CASSLEVGATHEQYF.

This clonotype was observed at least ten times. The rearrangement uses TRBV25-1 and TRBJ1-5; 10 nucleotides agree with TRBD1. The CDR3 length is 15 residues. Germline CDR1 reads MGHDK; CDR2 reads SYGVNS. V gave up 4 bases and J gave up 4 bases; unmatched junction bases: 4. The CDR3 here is CASSGEGQGNQPQHF. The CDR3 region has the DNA TGTGCCAGCAGTGGGGAGGGACAGGGGAATCAGCCCCAGCATTTT.

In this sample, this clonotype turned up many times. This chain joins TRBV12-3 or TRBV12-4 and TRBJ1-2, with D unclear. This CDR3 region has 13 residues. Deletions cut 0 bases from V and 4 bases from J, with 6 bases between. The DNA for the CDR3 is TGTGCCAGCAGTTTAGCAGGGCCCTATGGCTACACCTTC. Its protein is CASSLAGPYGYTF.

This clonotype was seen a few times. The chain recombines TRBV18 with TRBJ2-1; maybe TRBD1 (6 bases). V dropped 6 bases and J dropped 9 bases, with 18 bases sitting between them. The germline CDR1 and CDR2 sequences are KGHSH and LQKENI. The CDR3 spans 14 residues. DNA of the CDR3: TGTGCCAGCTCCCATCCGAACAGGGATTCTGAGCAGTTCTTC. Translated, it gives CASSHPNRDSEQFF.

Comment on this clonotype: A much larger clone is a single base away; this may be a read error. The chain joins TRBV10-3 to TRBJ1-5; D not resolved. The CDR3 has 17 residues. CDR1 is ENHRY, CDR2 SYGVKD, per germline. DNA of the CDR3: TGTGCCATCAGTGAGTCTGTTGGGGAAACCAGCAATCAGCCCCAGCCTTTT. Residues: CAISESVGETSNQPQPF.

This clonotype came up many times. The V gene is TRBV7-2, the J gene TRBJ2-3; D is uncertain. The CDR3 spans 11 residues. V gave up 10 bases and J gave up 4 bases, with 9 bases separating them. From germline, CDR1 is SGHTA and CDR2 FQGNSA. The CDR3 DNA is TGTGCCACCGAGCCCGCAGATACGCAGTATTTT. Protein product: CATEPADTQYF. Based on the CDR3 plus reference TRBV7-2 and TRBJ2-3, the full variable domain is GAGVSQSPSNKVTEKGKDVELRCDPISGHTALYWYRQSLGQGLEFLIYFQGNSAPDKSGLPSDRFSAERTGGSVSTLTIQRTQQEDSAVYLCATEPADTQYFGPGTRLTVL.

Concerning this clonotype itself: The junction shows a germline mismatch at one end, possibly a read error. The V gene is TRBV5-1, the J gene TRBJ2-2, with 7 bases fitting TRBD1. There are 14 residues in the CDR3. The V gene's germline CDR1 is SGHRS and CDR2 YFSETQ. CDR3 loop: CASSPGQDTGELIF. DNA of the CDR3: TGCGCCAGCAGCCCAGGACAGGACACCGGGGAGCTGATTTTT.

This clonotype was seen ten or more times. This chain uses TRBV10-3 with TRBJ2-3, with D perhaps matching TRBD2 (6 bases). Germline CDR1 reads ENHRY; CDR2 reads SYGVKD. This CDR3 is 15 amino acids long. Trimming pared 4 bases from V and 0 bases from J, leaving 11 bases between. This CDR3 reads CAISGSGPSTDTQYF. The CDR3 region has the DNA TGTGCCATCAGTGGTAGCGGTCCTAGCACAGATACGCAGTATTTT.

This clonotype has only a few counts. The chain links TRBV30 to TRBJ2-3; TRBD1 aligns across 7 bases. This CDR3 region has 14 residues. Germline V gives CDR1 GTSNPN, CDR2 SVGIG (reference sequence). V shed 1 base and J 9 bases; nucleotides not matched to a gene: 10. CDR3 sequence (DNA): TGTGCCTGGAGTGCGTCGACAGGGTGGTCCACGCAGTATTTT. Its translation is CAWSASTGWSTQYF.

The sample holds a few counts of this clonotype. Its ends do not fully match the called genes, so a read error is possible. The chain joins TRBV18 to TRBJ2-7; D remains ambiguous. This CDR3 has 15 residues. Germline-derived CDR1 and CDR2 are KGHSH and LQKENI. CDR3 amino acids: CASSPPMAARYEQYF. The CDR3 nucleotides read TGTGCCAGCTCACCACCGATGGCCGCGCGCTACGAACAGTACTTC. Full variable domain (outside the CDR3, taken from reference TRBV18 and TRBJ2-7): NAGVMQNPRHLVRRRGQEARLRCSPMKGHSHVYWYRQLPEEGLKFMVYLQKENIIDESGMPKERFSAEFPKEGPSILRIQQVVRGDSAAYFCASSPPMAARYEQYFGPGTRLTVT.

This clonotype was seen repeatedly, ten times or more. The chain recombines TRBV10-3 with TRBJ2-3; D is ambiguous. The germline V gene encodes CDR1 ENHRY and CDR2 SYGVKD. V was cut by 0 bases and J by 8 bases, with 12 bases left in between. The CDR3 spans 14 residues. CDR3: CAISESVGPGTQYF. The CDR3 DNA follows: TGTGCCATCAGTGAGTCGGTGGGCCCGGGTACGCAGTATTTT.